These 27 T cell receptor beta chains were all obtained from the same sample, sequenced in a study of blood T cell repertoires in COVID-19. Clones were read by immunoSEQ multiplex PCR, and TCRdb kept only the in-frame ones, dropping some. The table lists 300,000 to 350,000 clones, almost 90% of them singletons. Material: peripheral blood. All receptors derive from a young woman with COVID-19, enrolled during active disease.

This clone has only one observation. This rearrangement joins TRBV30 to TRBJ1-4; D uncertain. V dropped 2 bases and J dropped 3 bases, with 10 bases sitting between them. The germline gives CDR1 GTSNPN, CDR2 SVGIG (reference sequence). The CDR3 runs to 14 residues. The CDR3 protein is CAWSMWSSNEKLFF. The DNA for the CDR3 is TGTGCCTGGAGTATGTGGAGCTCTAATGAAAAACTGTTTTTT.

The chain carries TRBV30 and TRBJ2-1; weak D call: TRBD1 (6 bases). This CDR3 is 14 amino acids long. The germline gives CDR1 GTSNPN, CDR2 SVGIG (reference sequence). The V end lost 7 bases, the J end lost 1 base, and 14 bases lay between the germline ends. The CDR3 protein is CASKTGLSYNEQFF. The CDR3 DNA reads TGTGCCTCAAAGACAGGCTTATCCTACAATGAGCAGTTCTTC.

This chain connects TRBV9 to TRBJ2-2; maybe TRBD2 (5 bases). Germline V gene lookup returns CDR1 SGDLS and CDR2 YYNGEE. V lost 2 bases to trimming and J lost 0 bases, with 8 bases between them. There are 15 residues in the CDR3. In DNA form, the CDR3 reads TGTGCCAGCAGCGTTCCTAGCTCGAACACCGGGGAGCTGTTTTTT. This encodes CASSVPSSNTGELFF.

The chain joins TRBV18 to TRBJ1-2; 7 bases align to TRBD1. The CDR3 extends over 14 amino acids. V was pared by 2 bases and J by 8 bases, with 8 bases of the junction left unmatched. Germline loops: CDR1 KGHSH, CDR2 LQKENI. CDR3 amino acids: CASSPADNRGGYTF. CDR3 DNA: TGTGCCAGCTCACCAGCGGATAACAGGGGAGGCTACACCTTC.

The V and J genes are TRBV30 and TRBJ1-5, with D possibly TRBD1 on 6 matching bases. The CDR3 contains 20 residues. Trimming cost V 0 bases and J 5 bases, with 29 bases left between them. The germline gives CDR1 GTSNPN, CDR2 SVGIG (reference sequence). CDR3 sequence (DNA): TGTGCCTGGAGTGTAGGTGTAATTCTATTCGAGGGGACATCAGATCAGCCCCAGCATTTT. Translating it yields CAWSVGVILFEGTSDQPQHF.

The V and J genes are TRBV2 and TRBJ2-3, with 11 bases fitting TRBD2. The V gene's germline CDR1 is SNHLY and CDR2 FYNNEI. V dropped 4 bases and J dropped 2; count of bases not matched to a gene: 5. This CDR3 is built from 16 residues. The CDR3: CASSAGTSGPTDTQYF. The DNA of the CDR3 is TGTGCCAGCAGTGCCGGGACTAGCGGTCCCACAGATACGCAGTATTTT.

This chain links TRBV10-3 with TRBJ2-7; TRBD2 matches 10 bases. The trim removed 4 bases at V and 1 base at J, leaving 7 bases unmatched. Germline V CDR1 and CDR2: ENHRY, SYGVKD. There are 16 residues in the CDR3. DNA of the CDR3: TGTGCCATCAGTGGAACCCTAGCGGGGGAATCCTACGAGCAGTACTTC. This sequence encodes CAISGTLAGESYEQYF.

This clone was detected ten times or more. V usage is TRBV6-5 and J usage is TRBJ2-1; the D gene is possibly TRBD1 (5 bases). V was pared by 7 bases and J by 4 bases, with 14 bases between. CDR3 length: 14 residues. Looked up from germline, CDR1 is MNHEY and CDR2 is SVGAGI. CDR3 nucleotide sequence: TGTGCCAGCACCCAAGGGGAAGATTACAATGAGCAGTTCTTC. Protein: CASTQGEDYNEQFF.

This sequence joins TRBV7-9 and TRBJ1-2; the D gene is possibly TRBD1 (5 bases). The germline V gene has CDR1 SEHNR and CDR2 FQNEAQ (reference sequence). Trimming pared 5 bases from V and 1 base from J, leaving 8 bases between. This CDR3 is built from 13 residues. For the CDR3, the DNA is TGTGCCAGCAGCGACAGCAGTAACTATGGCTACACCTTC. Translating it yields CASSDSSNYGYTF.

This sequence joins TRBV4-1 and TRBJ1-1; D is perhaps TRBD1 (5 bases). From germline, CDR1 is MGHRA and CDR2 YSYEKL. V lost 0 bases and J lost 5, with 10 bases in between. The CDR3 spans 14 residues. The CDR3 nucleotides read TGCGCCAGCAGCCAAGATCAGGGATCAACTGAAGCTTTCTTT. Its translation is CASSQDQGSTEAFF.

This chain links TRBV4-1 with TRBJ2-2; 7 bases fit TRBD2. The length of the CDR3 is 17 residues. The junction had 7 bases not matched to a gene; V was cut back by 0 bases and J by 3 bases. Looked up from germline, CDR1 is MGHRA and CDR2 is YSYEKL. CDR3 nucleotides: TGCGCCAGCAGCCAAGAATCTCTAGCGGACTACACCGGGGAGCTGTTTTTT. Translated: CASSQESLADYTGELFF.

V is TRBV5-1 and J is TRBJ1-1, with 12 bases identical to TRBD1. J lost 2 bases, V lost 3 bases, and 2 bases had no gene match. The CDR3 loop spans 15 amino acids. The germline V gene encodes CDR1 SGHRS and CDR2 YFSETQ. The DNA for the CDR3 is TGCGCCAGCAGCTCGGGACAGGGGGCAAACACTGAAGCTTTCTTT. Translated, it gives CASSSGQGANTEAFF. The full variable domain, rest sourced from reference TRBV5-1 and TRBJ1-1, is KAGVTQTPRYLIKTRGQQVTLSCSPISGHRSVSWYQQTPGQGLQFLFEYFSETQRNKGNFPGRFSGRQFSNSRSEMNVSTLELGDSALYLCASSSGQGANTEAFFGQGTRLTVV.

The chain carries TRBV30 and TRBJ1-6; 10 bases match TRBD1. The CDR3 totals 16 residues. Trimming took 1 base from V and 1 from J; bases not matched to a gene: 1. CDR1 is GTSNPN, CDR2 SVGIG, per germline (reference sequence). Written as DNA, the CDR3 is TGTGCCTGGAGTGGGGACAGGGGATCCTATAATTCACCCCTCCACTTT. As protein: CAWSGDRGSYNSPLHF.

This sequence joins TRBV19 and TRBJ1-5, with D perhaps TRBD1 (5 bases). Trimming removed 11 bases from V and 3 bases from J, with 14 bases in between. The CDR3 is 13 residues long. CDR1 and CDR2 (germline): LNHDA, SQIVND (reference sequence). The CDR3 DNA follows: TGTGCCTCCCAAGGGGTTATCAATCAGCCCCAGCATTTT. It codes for CASQGVINQPQHF.

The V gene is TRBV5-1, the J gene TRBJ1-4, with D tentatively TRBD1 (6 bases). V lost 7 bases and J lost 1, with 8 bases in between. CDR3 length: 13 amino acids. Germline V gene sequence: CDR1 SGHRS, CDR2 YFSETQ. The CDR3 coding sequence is TGCGCCAGCCAAGGGGGAACTAATGAAAAACTGTTTTTT. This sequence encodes CASQGGTNEKLFF. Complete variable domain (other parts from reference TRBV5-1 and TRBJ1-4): KAGVTQTPRYLIKTRGQQVTLSCSPISGHRSVSWYQQTPGQGLQFLFEYFSETQRNKGNFPGRFSGRQFSNSRSEMNVSTLELGDSALYLCASQGGTNEKLFFGSGTQLSVL.

The CDR3 here is CSVEFSDRVLSEQYF. CDR3 coding DNA: TGCAGCGTTGAATTCAGTGACAGGGTTTTATCCGAGCAGTACTTC. The chain links TRBV29-1 to TRBJ2-7; TRBD1 matches at 7 bases. This CDR3 contains 15 residues. Losses at the gene ends were 2 bases for V and 6 bases for J; bases not matched to a gene: 13. Germline V gene lookup returns CDR1 SQVTM and CDR2 ANQGSEA.

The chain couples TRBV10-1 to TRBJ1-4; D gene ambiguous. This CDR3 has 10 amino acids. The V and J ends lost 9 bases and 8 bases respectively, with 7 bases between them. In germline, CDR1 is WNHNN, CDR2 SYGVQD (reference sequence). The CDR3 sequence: CARQREKLFF. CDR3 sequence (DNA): TGCGCCAGGCAGCGAGAAAAACTGTTTTTT.

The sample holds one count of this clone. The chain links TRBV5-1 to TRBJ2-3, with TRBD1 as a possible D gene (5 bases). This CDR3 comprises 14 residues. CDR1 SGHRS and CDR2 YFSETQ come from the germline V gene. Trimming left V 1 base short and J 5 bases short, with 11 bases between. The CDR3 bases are TGCGCCAGCAGCTTGCAGCAGGGTCGAGATACGCAGTATTTT. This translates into CASSLQQGRDTQYF.

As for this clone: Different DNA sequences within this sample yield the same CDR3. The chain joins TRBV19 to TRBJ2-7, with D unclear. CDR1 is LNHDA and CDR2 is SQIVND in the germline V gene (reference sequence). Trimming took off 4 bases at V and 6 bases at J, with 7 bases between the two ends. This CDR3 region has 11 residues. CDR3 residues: CASSTRGEQYF. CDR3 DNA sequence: TGTGCCAGTAGTACCCGAGGCGAGCAGTACTTC.

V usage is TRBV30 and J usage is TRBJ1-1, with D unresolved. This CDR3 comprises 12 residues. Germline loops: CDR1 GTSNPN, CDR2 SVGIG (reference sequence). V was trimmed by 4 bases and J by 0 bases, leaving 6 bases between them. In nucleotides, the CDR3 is TGTGCCTGGATAACATTGAACACTGAAGCTTTCTTT. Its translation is CAWITLNTEAFF.

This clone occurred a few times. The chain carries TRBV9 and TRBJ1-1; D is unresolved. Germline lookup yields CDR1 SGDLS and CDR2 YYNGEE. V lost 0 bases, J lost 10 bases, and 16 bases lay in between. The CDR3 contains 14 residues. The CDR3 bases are TGTGCCAGCAGCGTAGGGCCCTCCGGGGAAGGAGCTTTCTTT. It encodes CASSVGPSGEGAFF.

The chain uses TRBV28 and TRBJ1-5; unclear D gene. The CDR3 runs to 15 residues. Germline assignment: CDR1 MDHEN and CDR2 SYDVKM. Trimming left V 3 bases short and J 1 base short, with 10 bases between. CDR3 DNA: TGTGCCAGCAGTTTCCTCGGCAGGAGCAATCAGCCCCAGCATTTT. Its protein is CASSFLGRSNQPQHF.

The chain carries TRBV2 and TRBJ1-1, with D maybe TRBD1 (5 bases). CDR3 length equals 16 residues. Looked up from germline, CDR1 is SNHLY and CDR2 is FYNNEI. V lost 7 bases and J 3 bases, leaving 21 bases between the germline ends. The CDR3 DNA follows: TGTGCCAGCATCAAAATTGGGGGGAAGAAGGACACTGAAGCTTTCTTT. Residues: CASIKIGGKKDTEAFF.

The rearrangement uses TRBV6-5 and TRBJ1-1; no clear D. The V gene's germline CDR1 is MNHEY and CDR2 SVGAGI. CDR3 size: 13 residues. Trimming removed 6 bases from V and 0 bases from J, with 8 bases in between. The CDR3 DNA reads TGTGCCAGCAGAGACACACTGAACACTGAAGCTTTCTTT. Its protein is CASRDTLNTEAFF.

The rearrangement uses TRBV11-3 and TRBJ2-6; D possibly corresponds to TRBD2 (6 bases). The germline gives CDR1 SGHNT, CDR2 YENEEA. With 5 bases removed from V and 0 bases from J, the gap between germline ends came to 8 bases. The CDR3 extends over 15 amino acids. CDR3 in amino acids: CASSRGGSGANVLTF. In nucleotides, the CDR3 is TGTGCCAGCAGCAGGGGAGGCTCTGGGGCCAACGTCCTGACTTTC.

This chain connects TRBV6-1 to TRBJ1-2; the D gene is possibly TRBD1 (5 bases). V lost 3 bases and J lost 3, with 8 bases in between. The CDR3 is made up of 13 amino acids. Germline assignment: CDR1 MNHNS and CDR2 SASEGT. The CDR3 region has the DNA TGTGCCAGCAGTGACCCGGGGGACTATGGCTACACCTTC. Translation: CASSDPGDYGYTF.

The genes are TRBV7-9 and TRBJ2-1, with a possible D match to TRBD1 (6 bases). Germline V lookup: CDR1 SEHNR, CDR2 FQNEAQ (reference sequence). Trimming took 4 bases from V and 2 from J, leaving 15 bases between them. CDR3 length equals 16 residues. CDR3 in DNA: TGTGCCAGCAGCTCAAACTTCAGGGGACCCTACAATGAGCAGTTCTTC. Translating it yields CASSSNFRGPYNEQFF. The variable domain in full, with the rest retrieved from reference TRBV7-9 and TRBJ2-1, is DTGVSQNPRHKITKRGQNVTFRCDPISEHNRLYWYRQTLGQGPEFLTYFQNEAQLEKSRLLSDRFSAERPKGSFSTLEIQRTEQGDSAMYLCASSSNFRGPYNEQFFGPGTRLTVL.